The T cell receptor (beta chain) described here comes from a study of T cells in localized non-small cell lung cancer. Study results and limitations: When the top 100 tumor clones were examined, a median about 60 of them also appeared in the adjacent lung, which was paired and uninvolved. Measurement of T cell clonality placed uninvolved adjacent lung highest, above the level in tumor.

The CDR3 sequence is 18 residues long. From germline, CDR1 is SGHDN and CDR2 FVKESK. V was trimmed by 0 bases and J by 10 bases, leaving 24 bases between them. Some clones are missing from TCRdb's copy, which holds only in-frame ones; the method was immunoSEQ multiplex PCR. The sample has about 24,000 clones; approximately 88% are singletons. In regard to this clone: Its cognate antigen is unknown.

The material was peripheral blood mononuclear cells, obtained before any cancer treatment. The chain joins TRBV14 to TRBJ1-4; D is perhaps TRBD1 (6 bases). The TCR sequence derives from a woman aged 35 to 69 with stage III lung adenocarcinoma. CDR3 nucleotides: TGTGCCAGCAGCCAAGAAGGGGGATCGACAACCAACAGGGCAAAACTGTTTTTT. Its translation: CASSQEGGSTTNRAKLFF.